This TCR beta chain was documented in a study of T cells in localized non-small cell lung cancer. The protocol was immunoSEQ multiplex PCR, while the TCRdb copy is restricted to in-frame clones and leaves out a portion. This table has around 70,000 clones, around 84% appearing once. The CDR3 is 16 residues long. The junction had 12 bases not matched to a gene; V was cut back by 7 bases and J by 3 bases. The germline gives CDR1 MGHRA, CDR2 YSYEKL. As to this clone: Its antigen remains unidentified.

Whole-study findings and limits: A median approximately 57 of the top 100 tumor clones appeared in adjacent lung. Uninvolved adjacent lung had more T cell clonality than any other tissue, topping tumor.

Sample: peripheral blood, taken before any cancer treatment. This TCR was recovered from an older female donor with stage I lung adenocarcinoma. This chain connects TRBV4-1 to TRBJ2-1, with 7 positions matching TRBD1. CDR3 sequence (DNA): TGCGCCAGCACCTCGGTCGATAGGGGGCGCTACAATGAGCAGTTCTTC. Translating gives CASTSVDRGRYNEQFF.